Presented here are 26 T cell receptor beta chains from one specimen sequenced in a study of cytomegalovirus exposure and HLA in healthy donors. With 60 Vbeta and 13 Jbeta primers, the PCR was carried out. Clones were read by immunoSEQ multiplex PCR, and TCRdb kept only the in-frame ones, dropping some. Among around 190,000 clones, 86% were seen once, and the ten largest hold around 0.34%. The sequenced sample was PBMCs. These receptors were obtained from a woman aged 25 to 39 in good health and CMV-seronegative.

This chain uses TRBV28 with TRBJ1-2, with 8 positions matching TRBD1. The J segment lost 6 bases and the V segment lost 5 bases, leaving 8 bases of the junction unmatched. The CDR3 loop spans 14 amino acids. Germline V lookup: CDR1 MDHEN, CDR2 SYDVKM. CDR3 DNA sequence: TGTGCCAGCAGTCAATGGACAGGGCTGAATGGCTACACCTTC. Translated, it gives CASSQWTGLNGYTF.

V and J are TRBV5-1 and TRBJ2-3; a weak D match, TRBD2 (5 bases). Looked up from germline, CDR1 is SGHRS and CDR2 is YFSETQ. The CDR3 runs 15 residues. Deletions cut 0 bases from V and 3 bases from J, with 11 bases between. CDR3 in amino acids: CASSLGGYETDTQYF. CDR3 nucleotide sequence: TGCGCCAGCAGCTTGGGAGGGTATGAGACAGATACGCAGTATTTT.

This chain uses TRBV11-2 with TRBJ2-7, with D perhaps matching TRBD2 (6 bases). The CDR3 is 13 residues long. The germline V gene has CDR1 SGHAT and CDR2 FQNNGV. Trimming took 8 bases from V and 6 from J, leaving 17 bases between them. CDR3 protein: CASAAGREVEQYF. The CDR3 bases are TGTGCCAGCGCAGCGGGTAGGGAGGTCGAGCAGTACTTC.

V usage is TRBV11-2 and J usage is TRBJ2-7; TRBD1 matches at 10 bases. The V and J ends lost 4 bases and 9 bases, in that order; junction bases with no gene match: 12. This CDR3 comprises 15 residues. The V gene's germline CDR1 is SGHAT and CDR2 FQNNGV. The CDR3 loop reads CASSSVRQGAQGQYF. In DNA, the CDR3 is TGTGCCAGCAGCTCCGTGAGACAGGGGGCGCAGGGGCAGTACTTC.

The CDR3 loop reads CASRRDASYNEQFF. CDR3 nucleotide sequence: TGTGCCAGTAGGCGGGACGCATCATACAATGAGCAGTTCTTC. The chain joins TRBV19 to TRBJ2-1; D possibly corresponds to TRBD2 (6 bases). The CDR3 length is 14 residues. V gave up 6 bases and J gave up 4 bases, with 13 bases separating them. The V gene's germline CDR1 is LNHDA and CDR2 SQIVND (reference sequence). The full variable domain, rest sourced from reference TRBV19 and TRBJ2-1, is DGGITQSPKYLFRKEGQNVTLSCEQNLNHDAMYWYRQDPGQGLRLIYYSQIVNDFQKGDIAEGYSVSREKKESFPLTVTSAQKNPTAFYLCASRRDASYNEQFFGPGTRLTVL.

The rearrangement joins TRBV18 to TRBJ1-5, with no clear D. CDR1 and CDR2 from the germline V gene are KGHSH and LQKENI. The CDR3 consists of 16 residues. Between the trimmed V and J ends, which lost 3 bases and 0 bases, there was a span of 12 bases. CDR3 in amino acids: CASSPYPRLSNQPQHF. The CDR3 bases are TGTGCCAGCTCACCTTATCCCAGGCTTAGCAATCAGCCCCAGCATTTT. Looking up the rest from reference TRBV18 and TRBJ1-5 gives the full variable domain: NAGVMQNPRHLVRRRGQEARLRCSPMKGHSHVYWYRQLPEEGLKFMVYLQKENIIDESGMPKERFSAEFPKEGPSILRIQQVVRGDSAAYFCASSPYPRLSNQPQHFGDGTRLSIL.

This chain uses TRBV28 with TRBJ1-2, with D tentatively TRBD1 (5 bases). CDR1 MDHEN and CDR2 SYDVKM come from the germline V gene. Trimming cost V 5 bases and J 2 bases, with 12 bases left between them. The CDR3 runs 14 residues. The CDR3 sequence: CASSPSGVNYGYTF. CDR3 nucleotide sequence: TGTGCCAGCAGTCCCTCGGGGGTAAACTATGGCTACACCTTC.

This chain uses TRBV19 with TRBJ2-1; 7 bases match TRBD2. Germline CDR1 is LNHDA and CDR2 is SQIVND (reference sequence). V was clipped by 6 bases and J by 9 bases; unmatched bases: 11. The CDR3 is made up of 14 amino acids. The CDR3 coding sequence is TGTGCCAGTAGCCGAACCCGGACTAGTGTTGAGCAGTTCTTC. Residues: CASSRTRTSVEQFF. The full variable domain, in which reference TRBV19 and TRBJ2-1 provide the parts outside the CDR3, is DGGITQSPKYLFRKEGQNVTLSCEQNLNHDAMYWYRQDPGQGLRLIYYSQIVNDFQKGDIAEGYSVSREKKESFPLTVTSAQKNPTAFYLCASSRTRTSVEQFFGPGTRLTVL.

The chain combines TRBV5-8 with TRBJ1-2, with 8 bases aligning to TRBD1. This CDR3 comprises 14 residues. Germline V gene lookup returns CDR1 SGHTS and CDR2 YDEGEE. V was pared by 1 base and J by 6 bases, with 5 bases of the junction left unmatched. This chain's CDR3 is CASSLYDRGDGYTF. CDR3 coding DNA: TGTGCCAGCAGCTTGTATGACAGGGGCGATGGCTACACCTTC.

The rearrangement uses TRBV11-2 and TRBJ2-7, with TRBD1 matching over 8 bases. With 0 bases clipped from V and 7 bases from J, the junction kept 8 bases outside the gene matches. Germline V CDR1 and CDR2: SGHAT, FQNNGV. The CDR3 length is 15 residues. Here the CDR3 reads CASSLDSDRGDEQYF. The CDR3 nucleotides read TGTGCCAGCAGCTTAGATTCCGACAGGGGAGATGAGCAGTACTTC. The full variable domain, rest sourced from reference TRBV11-2 and TRBJ2-7, is EAGVAQSPRYKIIEKRQSVAFWCNPISGHATLYWYQQILGQGPKLLIQFQNNGVVDDSQLPKDRFSAERLKGVDSTLKIQPAKLEDSAVYLCASSLDSDRGDEQYFGPGTRLTVT.

This chain connects TRBV6-1 to TRBJ1-2, with unresolved D. CDR1 MNHNS and CDR2 SASEGT come from the germline V gene. The V and J ends lost 1 base and 5 bases respectively, with 14 bases between them. The CDR3 has 15 residues. The CDR3 nucleotides are TGTGCCAGCAGTGAAGGTCGAGGGAGTGAGTATGGCTACACCTTC. Its protein product is CASSEGRGSEYGYTF.

The CDR3 reads CASSPLSGDFDEQFF. DNA of the CDR3: TGCGCCAGCAGCCCCCTGTCGGGAGATTTCGATGAGCAGTTCTTC. The gene calls are TRBV5-1 and TRBJ2-1, with D tentatively TRBD2 (6 bases). Germline CDR1 SGHRS, CDR2 YFSETQ. The CDR3 extends over 15 amino acids. Between the trimmed V and J ends, which lost 4 bases and 8 bases, there was a span of 19 bases. Looking up the rest from reference TRBV5-1 and TRBJ2-1 gives the full variable domain: KAGVTQTPRYLIKTRGQQVTLSCSPISGHRSVSWYQQTPGQGLQFLFEYFSETQRNKGNFPGRFSGRQFSNSRSEMNVSTLELGDSALYLCASSPLSGDFDEQFFGPGTRLTVL.

This clone occurred a few times. This chain links TRBV5-6 with TRBJ2-3; D perhaps matches TRBD1 (6 bases). Trimming left V 4 bases short and J 6 bases short, with 12 bases between. CDR3 size: 13 residues. Germline CDR1 and CDR2: SGHDT and YYEEEE. The CDR3 DNA sequence: TGTGCCAGCAGCCGAGGGGGTTCCGATACGCAGTATTTT. Its protein product is CASSRGGSDTQYF.

This clone was seen a single time. The V gene is TRBV28, the J gene TRBJ2-5; the match to TRBD1 covers 12 bases. The DNA end is more similar to TRBJ2-7, so the J call may be wrong. The germline CDR1 and CDR2 sequences are MDHEN and SYDVKM. CDR3 length equals 14 residues. The CDR3, as DNA: TGTGCCAGCAGTCCGGGACAGGGGGCCCTCGAGCAGTACTTC. It is translated as CASSPGQGALEQYF.

The V gene is TRBV5-1, the J gene TRBJ2-1; the match to TRBD2 covers 7 bases. V dropped 0 bases and J dropped 7; count of bases not matched to a gene: 7. From germline, CDR1 is SGHRS and CDR2 YFSETQ. This CDR3 has 15 residues. The CDR3 nucleotides read TGCGCCAGCAGCTTGGTAAGCGGGGTCTTTAATGAGCAGTTCTTC. Translation: CASSLVSGVFNEQFF.

The CDR3 reads CASSLEGSEQYF. CDR3 nucleotides: TGTGCCAGCAGTTTAGAGGGCTCCGAGCAGTACTTC. The V call is TRBV28, the J call TRBJ2-7; a weak D match, TRBD2 (5 bases). V lost 2 bases and J 6 bases, leaving 8 bases between the germline ends. This CDR3 contains 12 residues. Per germline, CDR1 MDHEN and CDR2 SYDVKM.

CDR3 sequence (DNA): TGTGCCAGCAGCTTAGGGGGTAACTCTGGAAACACCATATATTTT. This gives the protein CASSLGGNSGNTIYF. The V call is TRBV5-4, the J call TRBJ1-3; tentative D call: TRBD1 (6 bases). Trimming removed 2 bases from V and 0 bases from J, with 9 bases in between. Germline V gives CDR1 SGHNT, CDR2 YYREEE (reference sequence). The CDR3 runs 15 residues.

This clone was seen only once. Other DNA sequences from this sample encode an identical CDR3 as well. The chain has TRBV14 and TRBJ1-1; D gene unclear. The CDR3 spans 13 residues. Trimming cost V 1 base and J 5 bases, with 8 bases left between them. From germline, CDR1 is SGHDN and CDR2 FVKESK. CDR3 in amino acids: CASSQVRGTEAFF. Here the CDR3 DNA reads TGTGCCAGCAGCCAAGTGCGGGGAACTGAAGCTTTCTTT.

The chain employs TRBV10-2 and TRBJ2-7; D perhaps matches TRBD2 (5 bases). CDR3 length: 16 residues. Germline V gives CDR1 WSHSY, CDR2 SAAADI. Trimming took 0 bases from V and 7 from J, leaving 19 bases between them. Here the CDR3 reads CASSESRAPRSREQYF. In DNA, the CDR3 is TGCGCCAGCAGTGAGTCGAGGGCGCCAAGGTCGAGAGAGCAGTACTTC.

This chain connects TRBV10-3 to TRBJ2-3; possible D gene TRBD1, 6 bases. Per germline, CDR1 ENHRY and CDR2 SYGVKD. V gave up 2 bases and J gave up 4 bases, with 13 bases separating them. This CDR3 is 15 amino acids long. The CDR3 coding sequence is TGTGCCATCAGTGAGCCGACGGACAGCCCAGATACGCAGTATTTT. This translates into CAISEPTDSPDTQYF.

This chain joins TRBV29-1 and TRBJ2-3; weak D call: TRBD2 (5 bases). Germline loops: CDR1 SQVTM, CDR2 ANQGSEA. The CDR3 loop spans 13 amino acids. The V end was cut by 5 bases, the J end by 1 base, with 10 bases between. The CDR3 sequence is CSVQGLGTDTQYF. The CDR3 coding sequence is TGCAGCGTTCAAGGACTGGGCACAGATACGCAGTATTTT.

The V gene is TRBV9, the J gene TRBJ1-2; D possibly corresponds to TRBD1 (6 bases). The CDR3 covers 12 residues. The ends were cut back, 3 bases at V and 3 bases at J, with 6 bases in the middle. In germline, CDR1 is SGDLS, CDR2 YYNGEE. The CDR3 nucleotides are TGTGCCAGCAGCGGGACAGACTATGGCTACACCTTC. Translating it yields CASSGTDYGYTF.

The chain has TRBV6-1 and TRBJ1-1, with a weak D call TRBD1 (5 bases). This CDR3 has 15 amino acids. Trimming took 5 bases from V and 4 from J, leaving 17 bases between them. Germline lookup yields CDR1 MNHNS and CDR2 SASEGT. This CDR3 is CASSTERGLRTEAFF. Written as DNA, the CDR3 is TGTGCCAGCAGTACTGAGAGGGGACTTCGCACTGAAGCTTTCTTT.

The chain has TRBV6-1 and TRBJ1-2, with D perhaps matching TRBD1 (5 bases). Germline-derived CDR1 and CDR2 are MNHNS and SASEGT. V lost 8 bases and J lost 1, with 11 bases in between. The CDR3 is made up of 13 amino acids. The CDR3, as DNA: TGTGCCAGCGCGGGAAGGGGTAACTATGGCTACACCTTC. Translating gives CASAGRGNYGYTF.

The rearrangement uses TRBV7-2 and TRBJ1-1, with D perhaps TRBD1 (5 bases). This CDR3 comprises 15 residues. The V and J ends lost 3 bases and 1 base respectively, with 12 bases between them. Germline CDR1 and CDR2: SGHTA and FQGNSA. The CDR3 sequence: CASSLEGIPNTEAFF. For the CDR3, the DNA is TGTGCCAGCAGCTTGGAGGGGATTCCGAACACTGAAGCTTTCTTT. Full variable domain (remainder filled in from reference TRBV7-2 and TRBJ1-1): GAGVSQSPSNKVTEKGKDVELRCDPISGHTALYWYRQSLGQGLEFLIYFQGNSAPDKSGLPSDRFSAERTGGSVSTLTIQRTQQEDSAVYLCASSLEGIPNTEAFFGQGTRLTVV.

The V call is TRBV5-1, the J call TRBJ1-1; a weak D match, TRBD1 (5 bases). The germline gives CDR1 SGHRS, CDR2 YFSETQ. The CDR3 contains 14 residues. Trimming stripped 3 bases from V and 1 base from J, with 10 bases between. As DNA, the CDR3 is TGCGCCAGCAGCTGGGGGGAATGGAACACTGAAGCTTTCTTT. Encoded protein: CASSWGEWNTEAFF.